This is a list of T cell receptor beta chains from one sample in a study of control samples from healthy donors and cancer patients. Sequencing used immunoSEQ multiplex PCR; TCRdb keeps in-frame clones, though not all of them. Among roughly 24,000 clones, around 86% were seen once, and the ten largest hold 20% to 25%. The sequencing sample was made of PBMCs. The receptors here all came from a man aged 55 to 70 with colorectal cancer. Both conserved end residues are part of each CDR3. Fields, in order: CDR3 protein, CDR3 DNA, D gene, J gene, V gene, clone size. A D gene is named only where the DNA matches it firmly. The size entry is marked missing in some rows and otherwise reads once, few, many or a size class.

CDR3: CASSLDVRGNTIYF
DNA: TGTGCCAGCAGCTTAGACGTCAGGGGGAACACCATATATTTT
D: TRBD1
J: TRBJ1-3
V: TRBV7-2
size: NA

CDR3: CASIAGYSGANVLTF
DNA: TGTGCCAGCATTGCAGGTTACTCTGGGGCCAACGTCCTGACTTTC
D: NA
J: TRBJ2-6
V: TRBV6-5
size: NA

CDR3: CASSLGNQPQHF
DNA: TGTGCCAGCAGCTTAGGGAATCAGCCCCAGCATTTT
D: NA
J: TRBJ1-5
V: TRBV7-2
size: NA

CDR3: CASSPRDRTMNTEAFF
DNA: TGTGCCAGCAGTCCTCGGGACCGGACCATGAACACTGAAGCTTTCTTT
D: NA
J: TRBJ1-1
V: TRBV6-6
size: NA

CDR3: CASSSQGRYNEQFF
DNA: TGTGCCAGCAGTTCTCAGGGTCGGTACAATGAGCAGTTCTTC
D: NA
J: TRBJ2-1
V: TRBV7-9
size: NA

CDR3: CAWTGSSGNTIYF
DNA: TGTGCCTGGACAGGGAGCTCTGGAAACACCATATATTTT
D: NA
J: TRBJ1-3
V: TRBV30
size: NA

CDR3: CASSANTEAFF
DNA: TGTGCCAGCAGCGCAAACACTGAAGCTTTCTTT
D: NA
J: TRBJ1-1
V: TRBV9
size: NA

CDR3: CASSAGSNTEAFF
DNA: TGCGCCAGCAGCGCGGGGAGCAACACTGAAGCTTTCTTT
D: NA
J: TRBJ1-1
V: TRBV5-1
size: NA

CDR3: CASSYYRTGGLNTEAFF
DNA: TGTGCCAGCAGTTACTATAGGACAGGGGGCTTGAACACTGAAGCTTTCTTT
D: TRBD1
J: TRBJ1-1
V: TRBV6-2/TRBV6-3
size: few

CDR3: CASSPRGGAATSEKLFF
DNA: TGTGCCAGCAGTCCCCGTGGGGGAGCGGCAACTAGTGAAAAACTGTTTTTT
D: NA
J: TRBJ1-4
V: TRBV6-6
size: NA

CDR3: CASSRLPGRGQPQHF
DNA: TGTGCCAGTAGTAGGTTGCCAGGGAGGGGTCAGCCCCAGCATTTT
D: NA
J: TRBJ1-5
V: TRBV19
size: NA

CDR3: CASSLRGSGANVLTF
DNA: TGTGCCAGCAGTCTCAGGGGTTCTGGGGCCAACGTCCTGACTTTC
D: NA
J: TRBJ2-6
V: TRBV6-5
size: NA

CDR3: CASSTYSTGELFF
DNA: TGTGCCAGTAGTACCTACAGCACCGGGGAGCTGTTTTTT
D: NA
J: TRBJ2-2
V: TRBV19
size: NA

CDR3: CASSPDGGPGGYTF
DNA: TGTGCCAGCTCACCAGACGGGGGGCCGGGTGGCTACACCTTC
D: NA
J: TRBJ1-2
V: TRBV18
size: NA

CDR3: CASSQPPGQATYEQYF
DNA: TGCGCCAGCAGCCAACCCCCGGGACAGGCCACCTACGAGCAGTACTTC
D: TRBD1
J: TRBJ2-7
V: TRBV5-1
size: NA

CDR3: CASSLDRINYGYTF
DNA: TGCGCCAGCAGTCTGGACAGGATTAACTATGGCTACACCTTC
D: TRBD1
J: TRBJ1-2
V: TRBV5-1
size: NA

CDR3: CASIGREWNTEAFF
DNA: TGTGCCAGCATAGGGAGAGAGTGGAACACTGAAGCTTTCTTT
D: NA
J: TRBJ1-1
V: TRBV7-9
size: once

CDR3: CASSLEGQGGNTIYF
DNA: TGTGCCAGCAGCTTAGAGGGACAGGGGGGAAACACCATATATTTT
D: TRBD1
J: TRBJ1-3
V: TRBV7-2
size: NA

CDR3: CASRSGLDTGELFF
DNA: TGTGCCAGCAGGTCGGGGTTGGACACCGGGGAGCTGTTTTTT
D: NA
J: TRBJ2-2
V: TRBV5-8
size: once

CDR3: CASSLQGTGNEQFF
DNA: TGTGCCAGTAGTCTACAGGGTACTGGCAATGAGCAGTTCTTC
D: NA
J: TRBJ2-1
V: TRBV19
size: NA

CDR3: CASSSGTGLRSNQPQHF
DNA: TGTGCCAGCAGTTCCGGGACAGGCCTTCGGAGCAATCAGCCCCAGCATTTT
D: TRBD1
J: TRBJ1-5
V: TRBV27
size: NA

CDR3: CASSFPGQGDEKLFF
DNA: TGTGCCAGTAGCTTTCCGGGACAGGGGGATGAAAAACTGTTTTTT
D: TRBD1
J: TRBJ1-4
V: TRBV19
size: NA

CDR3: CASSVGPSGETQYF
DNA: TGTGCCAGCAGCGTAGGACCCAGCGGGGAGACCCAGTACTTC
D: NA
J: TRBJ2-5
V: TRBV9
size: NA

CDR3: CASSRTRTASDYGYTF
DNA: TGTGCCAGTAGTCGAACGCGGACCGCATCTGACTATGGCTACACCTTC
D: NA
J: TRBJ1-2
V: TRBV19
size: NA

CDR3: CASSYGAGGQYEQYF
DNA: TGTGCCAGCAGTTACGGGGCGGGGGGGCAGTACGAGCAGTACTTC
D: TRBD2
J: TRBJ2-7
V: TRBV6-5
size: few

CDR3: CATIRWDGNSPLHF
DNA: TGTGCCACCATAAGATGGGACGGTAATTCACCCCTCCACTTT
D: NA
J: TRBJ1-6
V: TRBV24-1
size: once

CDR3: CASSYGEGRQFF
DNA: TGTGCCAGCAGTTACGGGGAGGGCCGGCAGTTCTTC
D: TRBD2
J: TRBJ2-1
V: TRBV6-5
size: NA

CDR3: CAWSVISRDAGELFF
DNA: TGTGCCTGGAGTGTAATAAGCAGGGACGCCGGGGAGCTGTTTTTT
D: NA
J: TRBJ2-2
V: TRBV30
size: NA

CDR3: CASSPFQSPPYTDTQYF
DNA: TGTGCCAGCAGCCCTTTTCAGTCCCCGCCCTACACAGATACGCAGTATTTT
D: NA
J: TRBJ2-3
V: TRBV3-1/TRBV3-2
size: NA

CDR3: CASSATSNTGELFF
DNA: TGTGCCAGCAGCGCCACATCTAACACCGGGGAGCTGTTTTTT
D: NA
J: TRBJ2-2
V: TRBV9
size: NA

CDR3: CASSPAGAGSYEQYF
DNA: TGTGCCAGCAGCCCGGCCGGGGCAGGGTCCTACGAGCAGTACTTC
D: NA
J: TRBJ2-7
V: TRBV6-5
size: NA

CDR3: CAWSRQETQYF
DNA: TGTGCCTGGAGTCGTCAAGAGACCCAGTACTTC
D: NA
J: TRBJ2-5
V: TRBV30
size: NA

CDR3: CASSQFGPGGAPLHF
DNA: TGTGCCAGCAGCCAATTTGGCCCGGGGGGGGCACCCCTCCACTTT
D: NA
J: TRBJ1-6
V: TRBV14
size: NA

CDR3: CATSQSSYNEQFF
DNA: TGTGCCACCAGTCAAAGCTCCTACAATGAGCAGTTCTTC
D: NA
J: TRBJ2-1
V: TRBV2
size: NA

CDR3: CASSPGGTGELFF
DNA: TGTGCCAGCAGCCCCGGGGGGACCGGGGAGCTGTTTTTT
D: TRBD2
J: TRBJ2-2
V: TRBV2
size: NA

CDR3: CASSDDAWTEYNSPLHF
DNA: TGTGCCAGCAGCGACGACGCTTGGACGGAATATAATTCACCCCTCCACTTT
D: NA
J: TRBJ1-6
V: TRBV5-4
size: NA

CDR3: CASSGATGLSGNTIYF
DNA: TGTGCCAGCAGCGGAGCTACAGGACTCTCTGGAAACACCATATATTTT
D: NA
J: TRBJ1-3
V: TRBV9
size: once

CDR3: CAISGMEAVNEQFF
DNA: TGTGCCATCAGTGGGATGGAAGCTGTGAATGAGCAGTTCTTC
D: NA
J: TRBJ2-1
V: TRBV10-3
size: few